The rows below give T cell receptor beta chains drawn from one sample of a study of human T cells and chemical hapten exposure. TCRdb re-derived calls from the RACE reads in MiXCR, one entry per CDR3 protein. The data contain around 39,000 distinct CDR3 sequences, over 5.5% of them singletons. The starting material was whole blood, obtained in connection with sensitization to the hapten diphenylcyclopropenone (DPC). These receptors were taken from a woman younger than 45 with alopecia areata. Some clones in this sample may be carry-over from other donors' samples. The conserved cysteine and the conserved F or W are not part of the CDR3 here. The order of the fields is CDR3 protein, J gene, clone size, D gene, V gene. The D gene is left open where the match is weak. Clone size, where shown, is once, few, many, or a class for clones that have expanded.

cdr3_aa: ASQRGSTDTQY; j_call: TRBJ2-3; clone_size: .; d_call: TRBD2; v_call: TRBV12-3/TRBV12-4
cdr3_aa: ASSLVRYNEQF; j_call: TRBJ2-1; clone_size: few; d_call: .; v_call: TRBV11-2
cdr3_aa: ASSQGIRKQY; j_call: TRBJ2-7; clone_size: many; d_call: .; v_call: TRBV14
cdr3_aa: SAADTGGAYNEQF; j_call: TRBJ2-1; clone_size: .; d_call: TRBD1; v_call: TRBV20-1
cdr3_aa: SVVVDTQY; j_call: TRBJ2-3; clone_size: .; d_call: .; v_call: TRBV29-1
cdr3_aa: ASSLRAGSGGTDTQY; j_call: TRBJ2-3; clone_size: many; d_call: TRBD2; v_call: TRBV5-1
cdr3_aa: ASSVWNYGYT; j_call: TRBJ1-2; clone_size: many; d_call: .; v_call: TRBV12-3/TRBV12-4
cdr3_aa: ATKGQEGQETQY; j_call: TRBJ2-5; clone_size: many; d_call: .; v_call: TRBV24-1
cdr3_aa: SSKGRERGYT; j_call: TRBJ1-2; clone_size: many; d_call: .; v_call: TRBV20-1
cdr3_aa: ASSHSSYEQY; j_call: TRBJ2-7; clone_size: few; d_call: .; v_call: TRBV14
cdr3_aa: ASSAQDRGREKLF; j_call: TRBJ1-4; clone_size: many; d_call: TRBD1; v_call: TRBV5-5
cdr3_aa: ASSLRGIDNEQF; j_call: TRBJ2-1; clone_size: many; d_call: .; v_call: TRBV7-2
cdr3_aa: SASVDRGYGYT; j_call: TRBJ1-2; clone_size: few; d_call: TRBD1; v_call: TRBV20-1
cdr3_aa: ASSSQRDTPQETQY; j_call: TRBJ2-5; clone_size: few; d_call: .; v_call: TRBV21-1
cdr3_aa: SVTGDSNQPQH; j_call: TRBJ1-5; clone_size: .; d_call: TRBD1; v_call: TRBV29-1
cdr3_aa: ASSPGTLKGEQF; j_call: TRBJ2-1; clone_size: few; d_call: .; v_call: TRBV12-3/TRBV12-4
cdr3_aa: ASSLVRGAEAF; j_call: TRBJ1-1; clone_size: many; d_call: .; v_call: TRBV12-3/TRBV12-4
cdr3_aa: ASSWDRRMEQY; j_call: TRBJ2-7; clone_size: .; d_call: .; v_call: TRBV28
cdr3_aa: ASSRGTGLQTQY; j_call: TRBJ2-5; clone_size: many; d_call: .; v_call: TRBV3-1
cdr3_aa: ATSDSKQGPATDTQY; j_call: TRBJ2-3; clone_size: many; d_call: TRBD1; v_call: TRBV24-1
cdr3_aa: ASSSNTLETPSAVNTIY; j_call: TRBJ1-3; clone_size: few; d_call: .; v_call: TRBV28
cdr3_aa: ASTSGPTQY; j_call: TRBJ2-3; clone_size: many; d_call: .; v_call: TRBV12-3/TRBV12-4
cdr3_aa: ASSLVGGNEQF; j_call: TRBJ2-1; clone_size: many; d_call: .; v_call: TRBV12-3/TRBV12-4
cdr3_aa: SAREGASPLH; j_call: TRBJ1-6; clone_size: many; d_call: .; v_call: TRBV20-1
cdr3_aa: ASSLDGTSGGTVRDTQY; j_call: TRBJ2-3; clone_size: .; d_call: TRBD2; v_call: TRBV7-9
cdr3_aa: ASSLWVSQETQY; j_call: TRBJ2-5; clone_size: many; d_call: .; v_call: TRBV5-6
cdr3_aa: ASSFRGTGVTEAF; j_call: TRBJ1-1; clone_size: .; d_call: TRBD1; v_call: TRBV12-3/TRBV12-4
cdr3_aa: ASSLSTGALSDTQY; j_call: TRBJ2-3; clone_size: many; d_call: .; v_call: TRBV7-9
cdr3_aa: AGSGQGDRNEKLF; j_call: TRBJ1-4; clone_size: .; d_call: .; v_call: TRBV21-1
cdr3_aa: ASSSSPGDPETQY; j_call: TRBJ2-5; clone_size: .; d_call: .; v_call: TRBV7-2
cdr3_aa: ASSPTGVGLTDTQY; j_call: TRBJ2-3; clone_size: few; d_call: .; v_call: TRBV6-6
cdr3_aa: ASSPWTTKNTGELF; j_call: TRBJ2-2; clone_size: many; d_call: .; v_call: TRBV5-1
cdr3_aa: ASSQAWTGELF; j_call: TRBJ2-2; clone_size: few; d_call: .; v_call: TRBV14
cdr3_aa: ASSPSDVIQETQY; j_call: TRBJ2-5; clone_size: few; d_call: .; v_call: TRBV2
cdr3_aa: ASSYGTASYEQY; j_call: TRBJ2-7; clone_size: many; d_call: TRBD1; v_call: TRBV6-5
cdr3_aa: AISELAGAQSDTQY; j_call: TRBJ2-3; clone_size: few; d_call: TRBD2; v_call: TRBV10-3
cdr3_aa: SARARDRGATNEKLF; j_call: TRBJ1-4; clone_size: many; d_call: TRBD1; v_call: TRBV20-1
cdr3_aa: ASSEGGTDTQY; j_call: TRBJ2-3; clone_size: many; d_call: .; v_call: TRBV9
cdr3_aa: ASGQGARKTQY; j_call: TRBJ2-5; clone_size: few; d_call: TRBD1; v_call: TRBV25-1
cdr3_aa: ASRLDWHEQY; j_call: TRBJ2-7; clone_size: many; d_call: .; v_call: TRBV7-9
cdr3_aa: SASIFDTQY; j_call: TRBJ2-3; clone_size: .; d_call: .; v_call: TRBV20-1
cdr3_aa: ASSPAWTGVNTEAF; j_call: TRBJ1-1; clone_size: once; d_call: TRBD1; v_call: TRBV6-1
cdr3_aa: ASSLSSGANTGELF; j_call: TRBJ2-2; clone_size: .; d_call: TRBD2; v_call: TRBV3-1
cdr3_aa: ASSDVGYEQY; j_call: TRBJ2-7; clone_size: .; d_call: .; v_call: TRBV11-2
cdr3_aa: SAKDRDNQPQH; j_call: TRBJ1-5; clone_size: .; d_call: TRBD1; v_call: TRBV20-1
cdr3_aa: ASSWNRGFGNQPQH; j_call: TRBJ1-5; clone_size: many; d_call: .; v_call: TRBV13
cdr3_aa: ASSLQEGRGGETQY; j_call: TRBJ2-5; clone_size: many; d_call: .; v_call: TRBV7-7
cdr3_aa: ASSPGRYEQY; j_call: TRBJ2-7; clone_size: few; d_call: .; v_call: TRBV6-2/TRBV6-3
cdr3_aa: ASSGGQGANTGELF; j_call: TRBJ2-2; clone_size: many; d_call: TRBD1; v_call: TRBV7-9
cdr3_aa: ASSVDNYSGNTIY; j_call: TRBJ1-3; clone_size: many; d_call: .; v_call: TRBV2
cdr3_aa: ASSQGTISYEQY; j_call: TRBJ2-7; clone_size: .; d_call: .; v_call: TRBV18
cdr3_aa: AWSREGFTDTQY; j_call: TRBJ2-3; clone_size: few; d_call: TRBD2; v_call: TRBV30
cdr3_aa: ASSPGTAPYEQY; j_call: TRBJ2-7; clone_size: .; d_call: .; v_call: TRBV2
cdr3_aa: ASGDQREKNEQF; j_call: TRBJ2-1; clone_size: few; d_call: TRBD2; v_call: TRBV6-1
cdr3_aa: ASSQGLGGEQY; j_call: TRBJ2-7; clone_size: many; d_call: .; v_call: TRBV4-1